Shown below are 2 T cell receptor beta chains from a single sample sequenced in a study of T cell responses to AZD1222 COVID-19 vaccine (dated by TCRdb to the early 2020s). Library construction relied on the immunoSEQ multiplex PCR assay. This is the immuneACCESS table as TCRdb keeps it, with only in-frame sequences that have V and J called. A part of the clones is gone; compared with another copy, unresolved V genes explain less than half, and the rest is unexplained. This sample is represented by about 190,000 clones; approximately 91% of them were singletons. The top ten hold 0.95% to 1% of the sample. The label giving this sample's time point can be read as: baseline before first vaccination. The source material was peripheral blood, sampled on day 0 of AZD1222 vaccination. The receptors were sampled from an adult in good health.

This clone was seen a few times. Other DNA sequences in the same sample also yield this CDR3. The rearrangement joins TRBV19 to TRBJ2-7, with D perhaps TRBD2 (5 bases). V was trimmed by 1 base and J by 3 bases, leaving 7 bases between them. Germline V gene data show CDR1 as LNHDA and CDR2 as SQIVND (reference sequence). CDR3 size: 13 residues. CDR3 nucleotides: TGTGCCAGTAGTATAGGAGGGAGCTACGAGCAGTACTTC. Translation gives CASSIGGSYEQYF.

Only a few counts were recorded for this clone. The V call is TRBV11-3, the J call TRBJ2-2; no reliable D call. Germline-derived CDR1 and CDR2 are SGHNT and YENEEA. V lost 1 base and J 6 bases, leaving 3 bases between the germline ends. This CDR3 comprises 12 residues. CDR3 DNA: TGTGCCAGCAGCTTAGTCCCCGGGGAGCTGTTTTTT. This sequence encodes CASSLVPGELFF.